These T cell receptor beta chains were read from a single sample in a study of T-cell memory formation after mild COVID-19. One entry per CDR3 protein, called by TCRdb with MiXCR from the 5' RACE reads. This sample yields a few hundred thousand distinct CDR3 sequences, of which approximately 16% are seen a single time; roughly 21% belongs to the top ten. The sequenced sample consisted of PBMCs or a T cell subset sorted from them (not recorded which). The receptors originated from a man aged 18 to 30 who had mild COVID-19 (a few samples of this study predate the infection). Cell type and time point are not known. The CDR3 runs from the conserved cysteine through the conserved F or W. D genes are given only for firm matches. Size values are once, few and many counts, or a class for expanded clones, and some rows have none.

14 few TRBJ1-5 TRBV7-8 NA CASSPGTSRRPQHF TGTGCCAGCAGCCCCGGGACGTCGAGAAGGCCCCAGCATTTT
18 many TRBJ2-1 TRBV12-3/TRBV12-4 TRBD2 CASSLGSSGGPLFNEQFF TGTGCCAGCAGTTTAGGGTCTAGCGGGGGCCCTCTCTTCAATGAGCAGTTCTTC
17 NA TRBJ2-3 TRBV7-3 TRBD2 CASSTGTSGIGTDTQYF TGTGCCAGCAGCACCGGGACTAGCGGGATTGGGACAGATACGCAGTATTTT
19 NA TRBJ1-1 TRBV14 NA CASSQDLGVPTNVGTEAFF TGTGCCAGCAGCCAAGATCTGGGGGTCCCGACGAACGTCGGCACTGAAGCTTTCTTT
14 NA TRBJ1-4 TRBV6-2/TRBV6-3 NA CASSRLTGGEKLFF TGTGCCAGCAGCCGACTGACCGGCGGTGAAAAACTGTTTTTT
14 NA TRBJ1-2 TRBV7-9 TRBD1 CASSPQGFVYGYTF TGTGCCAGCAGCCCACAGGGGTTTGTCTATGGCTACACCTTC
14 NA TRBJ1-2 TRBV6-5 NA CASSRGTPFYGYTF TGTGCCAGCAGCCGCGGGACCCCCTTCTATGGCTACACCTTC
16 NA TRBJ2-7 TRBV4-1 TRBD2 CASSQATSGPFYEQYF TGCGCCAGCAGCCAAGCCACTAGCGGACCCTTTTACGAGCAGTACTTC
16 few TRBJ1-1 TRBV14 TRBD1 CASSQRTGTMNTEAFF TGTGCCAGCAGCCAGAGGACAGGGACAATGAACACTGAAGCTTTCTTT
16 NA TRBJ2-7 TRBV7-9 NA CASSLIEATVIYEQYF TGTGCCAGCAGCTTAATCGAGGCGACAGTGATCTACGAGCAGTACTTC
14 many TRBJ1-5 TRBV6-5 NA CASSSFGTAQPQHF TGTGCCAGCAGTTCCTTTGGGACGGCTCAGCCCCAGCATTTT
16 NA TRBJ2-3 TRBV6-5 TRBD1 CASSYSLGTGQITQYF TGTGCCAGCAGTTACTCCCTCGGGACAGGGCAAATAACGCAGTATTTT
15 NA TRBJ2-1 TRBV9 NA CASSVVGRPGVEQFF TGTGCCAGCAGCGTAGTGGGCAGGCCCGGTGTAGAGCAGTTCTTC
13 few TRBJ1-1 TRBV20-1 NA CRGRRDKNTEAFF TGCAGAGGGCGGAGGGACAAGAACACTGAAGCTTTCTTT
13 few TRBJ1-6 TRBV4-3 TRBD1 CASSLGGDSPLHF TGCGCCAGCAGCCTAGGGGGCGATTCACCCCTCCACTTT
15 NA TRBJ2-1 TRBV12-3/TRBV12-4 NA CTSSPPYPGIDEQFF TGTACCAGCAGTCCGCCTTACCCTGGAATCGATGAGCAGTTCTTC
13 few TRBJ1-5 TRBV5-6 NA CASSTGRNQPQHF TGTGCCAGCAGCACAGGGAGAAATCAGCCCCAGCATTTT
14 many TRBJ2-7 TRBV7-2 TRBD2 CASSQGSGTYEQYF TGTGCCAGCAGCCAAGGTAGCGGGACCTACGAGCAGTACTTC
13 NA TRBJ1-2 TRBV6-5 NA CASSYSSYHGYTF TGTGCCAGCAGTTACTCGTCGTACCATGGCTACACCTTC
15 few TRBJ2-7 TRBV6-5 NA CASSGALGGDYEQYF TGTGCCAGCAGTGGGGCCCTAGGCGGGGATTACGAGCAGTACTTC
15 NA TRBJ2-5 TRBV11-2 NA CASSLSRGAYGTQYF TGTGCCAGCAGCTTAAGCAGGGGCGCGTACGGGACCCAGTACTTC
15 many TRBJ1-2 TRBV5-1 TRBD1 CASSHNGQGAGGYTF TGCGCCAGCAGCCACAACGGACAGGGAGCAGGTGGCTACACCTTC
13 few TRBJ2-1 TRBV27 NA CASSFLRYNEQFF TGTGCCAGCAGTTTTCTGCGGTACAATGAGCAGTTCTTC
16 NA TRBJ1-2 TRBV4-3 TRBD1 CASSQVIATGLAGYTF TGCGCCAGCAGCCAAGTTATTGCGACAGGGCTTGCTGGCTACACCTTC
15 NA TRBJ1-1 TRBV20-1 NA CSARGQMDGGTEAFF TGCAGTGCTAGGGGACAAATGGATGGGGGCACTGAAGCTTTCTTT
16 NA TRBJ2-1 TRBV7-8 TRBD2 CASSLVGGGVGNEQFF TGTGCCAGCAGCTTAGTAGGCGGGGGGGTCGGCAATGAGCAGTTCTTC
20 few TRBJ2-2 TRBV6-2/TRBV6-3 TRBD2 CASSFESGTSGVKNTGELFF TGTGCCAGCAGTTTCGAATCCGGGACTAGCGGGGTGAAGAACACCGGGGAGCTGTTTTTT
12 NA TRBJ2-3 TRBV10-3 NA CAIGTDTDTQYF TGTGCCATCGGAACAGACACAGATACGCAGTATTTT
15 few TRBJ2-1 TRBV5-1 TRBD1 CASSLARGLEAEQFF TGCGCCAGCAGCTTGGCCAGGGGGTTGGAGGCTGAGCAGTTCTTC
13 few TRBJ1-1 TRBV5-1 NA CASRKEGDTEAFF TGCGCCAGCAGGAAGGAAGGGGACACTGAAGCTTTCTTT
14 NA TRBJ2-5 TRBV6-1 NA CASRGGGEQETQYF TGTGCCAGCAGAGGGGGAGGGGAGCAAGAGACCCAGTACTTC
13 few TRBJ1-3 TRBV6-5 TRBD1 CASRETGWDTIYF TGTGCCAGCAGAGAGACAGGGTGGGACACCATATATTTT
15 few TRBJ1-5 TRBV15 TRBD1 CATSRGTGGNQPQHF TGTGCCACCAGCAGAGGGACAGGGGGCAATCAGCCCCAGCATTTT
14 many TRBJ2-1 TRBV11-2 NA CASSLVEGVAEQFF TGTGCCAGCAGCTTAGTGGAGGGAGTCGCTGAGCAGTTCTTC
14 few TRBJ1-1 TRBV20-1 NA CSAITAGGPTEAFF TGCAGTGCCATTACAGCCGGAGGGCCCACTGAAGCTTTCTTT
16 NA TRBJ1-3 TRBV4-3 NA CASSQAGHYSGNTIYF TGCGCCAGCAGCCAAGCAGGGCACTACTCTGGAAACACCATATATTTT
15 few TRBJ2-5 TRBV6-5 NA CASSSWDDKRETQYF TGTGCCAGCAGTTCCTGGGACGACAAAAGGGAGACCCAGTACTTC
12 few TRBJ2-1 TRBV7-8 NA CASSPSQNPQFF TGTGCCAGCAGCCCCTCTCAGAATCCTCAGTTCTTC
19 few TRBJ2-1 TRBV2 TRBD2 CASEAPSGTSGGAGHEQFF TGTGCCAGCGAGGCCCCTTCCGGGACTAGCGGGGGGGCGGGCCATGAGCAGTTCTTC
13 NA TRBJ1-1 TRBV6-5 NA CASSYPGGQAAFF TGTGCCAGCAGTTACCCTGGAGGGCAGGCCGCTTTCTTT
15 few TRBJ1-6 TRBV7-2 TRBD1 CASSYPGQYNSPLHF TGTGCCAGCAGCTACCCGGGACAGTATAATTCACCCCTCCACTTT
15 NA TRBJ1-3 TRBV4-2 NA CASSQSGVDGNTIYF TGTGCCAGCAGCCAATCGGGGGTTGACGGAAACACCATATATTTT
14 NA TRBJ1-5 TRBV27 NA CASSLGSSDRPQHF TGTGCCAGCAGCCTAGGGAGTTCTGATAGGCCCCAGCATTTT
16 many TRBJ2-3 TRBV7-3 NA CASSLPATGTTDTQYF TGTGCCAGCAGCCTCCCCGCCACGGGTACCACAGATACGCAGTATTTT
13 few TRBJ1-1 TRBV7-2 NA CASSGWVLTEAFF TGTGCCAGCAGCGGATGGGTGCTCACTGAAGCTTTCTTT
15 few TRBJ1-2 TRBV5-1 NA CASSDRDTGYGGYTF TGCGCCAGCAGCGACCGGGACACGGGGTATGGGGGCTACACCTTC
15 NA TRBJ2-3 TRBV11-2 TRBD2 CASSSGGAEGDTQYF TGTGCCAGCAGCTCCGGGGGGGCCGAGGGAGATACGCAGTATTTT
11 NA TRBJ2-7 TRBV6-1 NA CASSGPREQYF TGTGCCAGCAGTGGTCCCCGTGAGCAGTACTTC